These T cell receptor beta chains were read from a single sample in a study of T-cell reconstitution after alpha-beta-depleted transplantation in children. One entry per CDR3 protein results from TCRdb running MiXCR on the PCR reads. The data hold some 260,000 distinct CDR3 sequences, with under 30% observed a single time. The sequences come from PBMCs, mostly from graft donor cells, collected 360 days after TCRalphabeta/CD19-depleted stem cell transplant. The receptors were gathered from a female patient aged 2 to 10 who had a stem cell transplant for congenital amegakaryocytic thrombocytopenia, so the T cells may come from the graft donor. Both conserved end residues are part of each CDR3. D genes are given only for firm matches. Not every row has a clone size; where given, it reads once, few, many or a size class.

size	V	J	D	CDR3	DNA
NA	TRBV7-2	TRBJ2-2	NA	CASSLDPAPVGELFF	TGTGCCAGCAGCTTAGACCCTGCGCCGGTCGGGGAGCTGTTTTTT
NA	TRBV6-1	TRBJ2-3	NA	CASSEPNTDTQYF	TGTGCCAGCAGTGAACCAAACACAGATACGCAGTATTTT
few	TRBV28	TRBJ2-7	NA	CASRTTPGIRAPYEQYF	TGTGCCAGCAGAACCACCCCCGGGATCAGGGCGCCCTACGAGCAGTACTTC
many	TRBV4-1	TRBJ2-7	TRBD1	CASSQVTGVYEQYF	TGCGCCAGCAGCCAAGTGACAGGGGTGTACGAGCAGTACTTC
few	TRBV5-1	TRBJ2-4	NA	CASSLGLGENIQYF	TGCGCCAGCAGCTTGGGGCTAGGGGAAAACATTCAGTACTTC
NA	TRBV12-3/TRBV12-4	TRBJ1-4	NA	CASSLSFGRGAGKLFF	TGTGCCAGCAGTTTAAGTTTCGGCCGAGGGGCCGGAAAACTGTTTTTT
few	TRBV12-3/TRBV12-4	TRBJ2-4	NA	CASSLGDILLQYF	TGTGCCAGCAGTTTAGGGGACATACTTCTTCAGTACTTC
NA	TRBV25-1	TRBJ2-5	TRBD2	CASSESGLAGARETQYF	TGTGCCAGCAGTGAATCTGGACTAGCGGGAGCTCGGGAGACCCAGTACTTC
NA	TRBV2	TRBJ1-1	NA	CASIQENTEAFF	TGTGCCAGCATTCAGGAGAACACTGAAGCTTTCTTT
many	TRBV20-1	TRBJ1-1	NA	CSARQRNTEAFF	TGCAGTGCTAGACAGCGAAACACTGAAGCTTTCTTT
NA	TRBV6-1	TRBJ2-1	TRBD2	CASMTSGRAQGNEQFF	TGTGCCAGCATGACTAGCGGGAGGGCTCAGGGTAATGAGCAGTTCTTC
many	TRBV15	TRBJ2-7	NA	CATSRDEWTEPYEQYF	TGTGCCACCAGCAGAGATGAGTGGACAGAACCCTACGAGCAGTACTTC
NA	TRBV2	TRBJ2-7	NA	CASSEYRNSYEQYF	TGTGCCAGCAGTGAGTATAGGAACTCCTACGAGCAGTACTTC
NA	TRBV19	TRBJ1-1	NA	CASSIDGRGGAEAFF	TGTGCCAGTAGTATAGATGGGCGCGGAGGCGCTGAAGCTTTCTTT
NA	TRBV6-1	TRBJ2-7	NA	CASSRDRSYEQYF	TGTGCCAGCAGTAGGGACCGTTCCTACGAGCAGTACTTC
many	TRBV5-5	TRBJ2-2	NA	CASSLDGRTGELFF	TGTGCCAGCAGCTTGGACGGTCGGACCGGGGAGCTGTTTTTT
NA	TRBV7-3	TRBJ2-2	TRBD2	CASSLIAGTGELFF	TGTGCCAGCAGCTTAATAGCGGGCACCGGGGAGCTGTTTTTT
NA	TRBV18	TRBJ2-2	NA	CASSPAQDGTGELFF	TGTGCCAGCTCACCGGCCCAGGATGGAACCGGGGAGCTGTTTTTT
few	TRBV20-1	TRBJ2-5	NA	CSASSAERFQETQYF	TGCAGTGCGTCTTCGGCGGAGCGGTTCCAAGAGACCCAGTACTTC
few	TRBV5-1	TRBJ2-1	TRBD2	CASSPGTSGRANNEQFF	TGCGCCAGCAGTCCCGGGACTAGCGGGAGGGCCAACAATGAGCAGTTCTTC
few	TRBV5-1	TRBJ2-5	NA	CASSLYGGTQYF	TGCGCCAGCAGCCTCTATGGGGGGACCCAGTACTTC
NA	TRBV2	TRBJ2-1	TRBD2	CASRALAGAGGYNEQFF	TGTGCCAGCAGAGCACTAGCGGGAGCGGGGGGATACAATGAGCAGTTCTTC
few	TRBV5-1	TRBJ1-1	NA	CASSLAWGRRNTEAFF	TGCGCCAGCAGCTTGGCCTGGGGAAGAAGGAACACTGAAGCTTTCTTT
NA	TRBV11-2	TRBJ2-5	NA	CASSPQLPETQYF	TGTGCCAGCAGCCCCCAACTACCAGAGACCCAGTACTTC
NA	TRBV6-1	TRBJ1-2	NA	CASSRGTEIYGYTF	TGTGCCAGCAGTCGGGGGACCGAGATCTATGGCTACACCTTC
NA	TRBV29-1	TRBJ2-7	NA	CSVALMRPGSYEQYF	TGCAGCGTTGCCCTCATGAGGCCGGGTTCCTACGAGCAGTACTTC
NA	TRBV4-1	TRBJ1-3	TRBD1	CASSQPTLDRVNTIYF	TGCGCCAGCAGCCAACCTACCCTAGACAGGGTCAACACCATATATTTT
few	TRBV21-1	TRBJ2-7	NA	CASSKGLADEQYF	TGTGCCAGCAGCAAAGGACTAGCGGACGAGCAGTACTTC
once	TRBV14	TRBJ1-2	NA	CASSRSRSTYGYTF	TGTGCCAGCAGCCGATCCAGGAGTACCTATGGCTACACCTTC
NA	TRBV19	TRBJ2-1	TRBD2	CASSMILRGGYNEQFF	TGTGCCAGTAGTATGATTTTGCGGGGGGGGTACAATGAGCAGTTCTTC
once	TRBV2	TRBJ1-3	TRBD1	CADRQGSGNTIYF	TGTGCCGACAGACAGGGCTCTGGAAACACCATATATTTT
NA	TRBV6-5	TRBJ2-1	TRBD2	CASSYGLAGVNEQFF	TGTGCCAGCAGTTACGGGCTAGCGGGAGTCAATGAGCAGTTCTTC
few	TRBV13	TRBJ1-1	NA	CASSTDPLNTEAFF	TGTGCCAGCAGCACCGATCCCTTGAACACTGAAGCTTTCTTT
few	TRBV19	TRBJ2-4	TRBD2	CASSSRLAIGIQYF	TGTGCCAGTAGTTCCCGACTAGCGATTGGCATTCAGTACTTC
NA	TRBV20-1	TRBJ2-5	TRBD2	CSARVAGGTQETQYF	TGCAGTGCTAGAGTGGCGGGGGGTACCCAAGAGACCCAGTACTTC
NA	TRBV6-5	TRBJ1-1	TRBD1	CASSYVRGVGTEAFF	TGTGCCAGCAGTTACGTCAGGGGGGTTGGTACTGAAGCTTTCTTT
NA	TRBV5-1	TRBJ2-2	NA	CASSLGGRSTGELFF	TGCGCCAGCAGCTTGGGGGGGCGAAGCACCGGGGAGCTGTTTTTT
many	TRBV12-3/TRBV12-4	TRBJ1-4	NA	CASSANEGQLFF	TGTGCCAGCAGTGCCAACGAGGGCCAACTGTTTTTT
few	TRBV12-3/TRBV12-4	TRBJ2-7	NA	CASSLVLGDYEQYF	TGTGCCAGCAGTTTGGTCCTGGGGGACTACGAGCAGTACTTC
few	TRBV10-3	TRBJ2-7	NA	CAISESNGDEQYF	TGTGCCATCAGTGAGTCGAACGGGGACGAGCAGTACTTC
NA	TRBV6-5	TRBJ2-1	TRBD2	CASSSLAGGRNEQFF	TGTGCCAGCAGTTCCCTAGCGGGAGGGAGGAATGAGCAGTTCTTC
few	TRBV12-3/TRBV12-4	TRBJ1-5	NA	CASGPYSNQPQHF	TGTGCCAGCGGGCCTTATAGCAATCAGCCCCAGCATTTT
NA	TRBV29-1	TRBJ1-5	TRBD1	CSVGDRENQPQHF	TGCAGCGTTGGGGACAGGGAGAATCAGCCCCAGCATTTT
NA	TRBV7-9	TRBJ2-5	NA	CASSLSQYQETQYF	TGTGCCAGCAGCCTCAGCCAATACCAAGAGACCCAGTACTTC
NA	TRBV20-1	TRBJ2-4	TRBD1	CSARGTGTNIQYF	TGCAGTGCTAGGGGGACAGGGACAAACATTCAGTACTTC
few	TRBV7-2	TRBJ2-7	TRBD1	CASSSETGTGSEQYF	TGTGCCAGCAGCTCTGAGACAGGGACCGGTTCCGAGCAGTACTTC
NA	TRBV7-2	TRBJ2-4	NA	CASSRDGTKNIQYF	TGTGCCAGCAGTCGGGACGGAACCAAAAACATTCAGTACTTC
few	TRBV10-3	TRBJ2-7	NA	CAISLRWGNEQYF	TGTGCCATCAGTCTCCGGTGGGGTAATGAGCAGTACTTC
NA	TRBV6-5	TRBJ1-6	NA	CASSYGDRDALTLHF	TGTGCCAGCAGTTACGGCGATCGGGACGCTCTAACCCTCCACTTT
NA	TRBV15	TRBJ1-2	NA	CATSRDRTRTGYTF	TGTGCCACCAGCAGAGACAGGACTCGAACGGGCTACACCTTC
few	TRBV20-1	TRBJ1-5	NA	CSASLQTNQPQHF	TGCAGTGCTAGTTTGCAAACCAATCAGCCCCAGCATTTT
few	TRBV7-2	TRBJ2-1	NA	CASSPKGHPDYNEQFF	TGTGCCAGCAGCCCTAAGGGACACCCCGACTACAATGAGCAGTTCTTC
few	TRBV4-1	TRBJ2-7	NA	CASSQEGNGPNSYEQYF	TGCGCCAGCAGCCAAGAAGGAAACGGGCCAAATTCCTACGAGCAGTACTTC
NA	TRBV27	TRBJ1-1	TRBD1	CASSSTGTGSNTEAFF	TGTGCCAGCAGTTCAACCGGGACAGGGAGTAACACTGAAGCTTTCTTT
many	TRBV29-1	TRBJ2-1	NA	CSVDLPDGNF	TGCAGCGTTGATCTACCCGACGGAAACTTC
few	TRBV27	TRBJ2-7	NA	CASSLQGTGAYEQYF	TGTGCCAGCAGTTTGCAGGGGACGGGGGCCTACGAGCAGTACTTC
NA	TRBV6-1	TRBJ2-3	NA	CASSDPRTDTQYF	TGTGCCAGCAGTGATCCCAGAACAGATACGCAGTATTTT
many	TRBV28	TRBJ2-7	TRBD1	CASSLPLTGSSYEQYF	TGTGCCAGCAGTTTACCTCTGACAGGGTCGTCCTACGAGCAGTACTTC